The subject of this entry is one T cell receptor beta chain. Antigen: not known. Germline V CDR1 and CDR2: MNHEY, SVGAGI. Trimming stripped 6 bases from V and 8 bases from J, with 16 bases between. The CDR3 has 13 amino acids. This record comes from a study of T cell responses to AZD1222 COVID-19 vaccine. Generated by immunoSEQ multiplex PCR, the TCRdb table keeps only in-frame clones and is missing some. The sample has 100,000 to 150,000 clones; around nine tenths are singletons. Points from the study as a whole: Just a handful of AZD1222 recipients were seropositive at baseline.

The TCR originated in an adult in good health. Sample: peripheral blood, taken on day 0 of AZD1222 vaccination. The rearrangement links TRBV6-5 to TRBJ1-2; D not resolved. CDR3: CASRLSRTWGYTF. The CDR3 DNA sequence: TGTGCCAGCAGGCTCTCGCGGACGTGGGGCTACACCTTC.